Shown below are 6 T cell receptor beta chains from a single sample sequenced in a study of sequential checkpoint blockade in melanoma. Repertoires were generated with immunoSEQ multiplex PCR, while TCRdb's copy carries only in-frame clones and drops some. Seen here are some 10,000 clones, roughly 24% observed once, and the top ten hold around 15%. Treatment indicated: randomized to nivolumab then ipilimumab (arm A) or the reverse (arm B). The sequencing here drew on tumor tissue (inferred from file names), taken from a patient given nivolumab and ipilimumab in sequence. The receptors originated from a human donor with melanoma.

This clone turned up a few times. The chain joins TRBV6-8 to TRBJ1-4, with a weak D call TRBD1 (5 bases). Germline values: CDR1 MNHGY, CDR2 SAAAGT. This CDR3 has 15 amino acids. The V end lost 5 bases, the J end lost 10 bases, and 20 bases lay between the germline ends. CDR3 DNA: TGTGCCAGCAGTCGTGTTGGGACCAATACTGGAAAACTGTTTTTT. This sequence encodes CASSRVGTNTGKLFF.

The chain employs TRBV5-1 and TRBJ2-1; 9 nucleotides line up with TRBD2. Germline V lookup: CDR1 SGHRS, CDR2 YFSETQ. This CDR3 spans 18 amino acids. Unmatched junction bases numbered 12, after V lost 1 base and J lost 4 bases. The CDR3 bases are TGCGCCAGCAGCTTGAGGGGCAGCGGGGGGCCCACTTACAATGAGCAGTTCTTC. This codes for CASSLRGSGGPTYNEQFF.

This clone was observed a few times. The chain combines TRBV4-1 with TRBJ2-1, with D perhaps being TRBD1 or TRBD2 (6 bases each). The CDR3 is 18 residues long. Germline CDR1 reads MGHRA; CDR2 reads YSYEKL. The V end lost 4 bases, the J end lost 4 bases, and 23 bases lay between the germline ends. CDR3 nucleotide sequence: TGCGCCAGCAGCCGGAACTTTCTCGGGGGCCTGAGATACAATGAGCAGTTCTTC. It translates to CASSRNFLGGLRYNEQFF.

In DNA form, the CDR3 reads TGTGCCAGTAGTACGGGACTAGTCGAGCAGTATTTT. It is translated as CASSTGLVEQYF. V is TRBV19 and J is TRBJ2-3; TRBD2 agrees at 8 bases. The trim removed 4 bases at V and 11 bases at J, leaving 5 bases unmatched. Germline lookup yields CDR1 LNHDA and CDR2 SQIVND (reference sequence). The CDR3 spans 12 residues.

This clone has a handful of counts. V gene TRBV7-4 combines with J gene TRBJ2-1; tentatively, D is TRBD2 (6 bases). V was trimmed by 6 bases and J by 7 bases, leaving 13 bases between them. CDR1 and CDR2 (germline): SGHVT, SQSDAQ. This CDR3 contains 13 residues. CDR3 protein: CASRKPGTNEQFF. CDR3 sequence (DNA): TGTGCCAGCAGAAAACCCGGGACTAATGAGCAGTTCTTC. The entire variable domain, with the rest obtained from reference TRBV7-4 and TRBJ2-1, is as follows: GAGVSQSPRYKVAKRGRDVALRCDSISGHVTLYWYRQTLGQGSEVLTYSQSDAQRDKSGRPSGRFSAERPERSVSTLKIQRTEQGDSAVYLCASRKPGTNEQFFGPGTRLTVL.

This clone has only a few counts. The V and J genes are TRBV6-8 and TRBJ2-3; 8 bases fit TRBD1. V lost 5 bases, J lost 3 bases, and 7 bases stayed unmatched. CDR1 and CDR2 from the germline V gene are MNHGY and SAAAGT. The CDR3 has 15 residues. CDR3 nucleotide sequence: TGTGCCAGCAGTCTAGGACAGGGACGGACAGATACGCAGTATTTT. Protein sequence: CASSLGQGRTDTQYF.